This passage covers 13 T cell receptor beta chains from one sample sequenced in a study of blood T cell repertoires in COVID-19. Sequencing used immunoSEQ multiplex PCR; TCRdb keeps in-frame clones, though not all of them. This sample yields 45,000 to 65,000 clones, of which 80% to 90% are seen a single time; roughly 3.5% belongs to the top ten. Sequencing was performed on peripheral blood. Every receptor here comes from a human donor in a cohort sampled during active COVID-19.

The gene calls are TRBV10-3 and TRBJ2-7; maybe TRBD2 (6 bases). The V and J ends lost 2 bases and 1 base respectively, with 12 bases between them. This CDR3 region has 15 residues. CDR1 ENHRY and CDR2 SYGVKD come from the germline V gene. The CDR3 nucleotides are TGTGCCATCAGTGAGGGTAGCGGAGGTTCCTACGAGCAGTACTTC. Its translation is CAISEGSGGSYEQYF.

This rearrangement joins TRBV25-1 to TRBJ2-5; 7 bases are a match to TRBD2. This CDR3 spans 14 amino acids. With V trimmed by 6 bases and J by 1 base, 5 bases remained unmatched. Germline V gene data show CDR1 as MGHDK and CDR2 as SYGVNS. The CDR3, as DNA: TGTGCCAGCAGGTTTGGGGGGGGCCAAGAGACCCAGTACTTC. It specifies CASRFGGGQETQYF.

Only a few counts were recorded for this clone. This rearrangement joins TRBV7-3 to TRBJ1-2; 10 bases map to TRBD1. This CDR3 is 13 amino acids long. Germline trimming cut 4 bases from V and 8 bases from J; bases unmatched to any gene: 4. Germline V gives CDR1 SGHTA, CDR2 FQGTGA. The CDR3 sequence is CASSSTGGGGYTF. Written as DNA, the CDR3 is TGTGCCAGCAGCTCGACAGGGGGCGGCGGCTACACCTTC.

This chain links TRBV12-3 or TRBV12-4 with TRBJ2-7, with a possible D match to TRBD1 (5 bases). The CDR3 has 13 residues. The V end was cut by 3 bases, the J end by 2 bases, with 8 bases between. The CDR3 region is CASSLGRAYEQYF. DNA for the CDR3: TGTGCCAGCAGTTTGGGCAGGGCCTACGAGCAGTACTTC.

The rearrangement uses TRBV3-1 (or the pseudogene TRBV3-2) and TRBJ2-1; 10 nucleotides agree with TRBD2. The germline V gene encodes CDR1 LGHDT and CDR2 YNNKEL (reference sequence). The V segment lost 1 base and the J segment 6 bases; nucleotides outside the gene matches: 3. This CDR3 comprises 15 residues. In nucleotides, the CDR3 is TGTGCCAGCAGCCAAGTGAGCGGGAGGGGCAATGAGCAGTTCTTC. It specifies CASSQVSGRGNEQFF.

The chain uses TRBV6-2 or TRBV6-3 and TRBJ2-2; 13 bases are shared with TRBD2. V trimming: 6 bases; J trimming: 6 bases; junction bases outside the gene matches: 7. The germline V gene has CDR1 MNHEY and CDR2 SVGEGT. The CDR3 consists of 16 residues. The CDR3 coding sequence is TGTGCCAGCAGCCTCGGACTAGCGGGGGTACCCGGGGAGCTGTTTTTT. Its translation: CASSLGLAGVPGELFF.

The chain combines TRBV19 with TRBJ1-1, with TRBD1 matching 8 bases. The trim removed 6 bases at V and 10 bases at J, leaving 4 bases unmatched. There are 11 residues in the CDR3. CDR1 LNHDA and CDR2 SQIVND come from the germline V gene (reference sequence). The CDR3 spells CASRFQGAAFF. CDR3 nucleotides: TGTGCCAGTAGATTCCAGGGGGCAGCTTTCTTT.

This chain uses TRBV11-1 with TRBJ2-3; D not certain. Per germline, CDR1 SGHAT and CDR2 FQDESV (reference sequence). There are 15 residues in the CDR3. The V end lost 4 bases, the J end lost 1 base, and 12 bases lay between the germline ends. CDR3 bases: TGTGCCAGCAGCTCGACTCAGTTGGGCACAGATACGCAGTATTTT. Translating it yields CASSSTQLGTDTQYF.

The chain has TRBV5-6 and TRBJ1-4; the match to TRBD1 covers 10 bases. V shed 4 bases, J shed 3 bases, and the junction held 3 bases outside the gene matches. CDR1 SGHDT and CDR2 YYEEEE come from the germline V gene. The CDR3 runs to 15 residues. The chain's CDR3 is CASSLGTGANEKLFF. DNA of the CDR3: TGTGCCAGCAGCCTCGGGACAGGGGCTAATGAAAAACTGTTTTTT.

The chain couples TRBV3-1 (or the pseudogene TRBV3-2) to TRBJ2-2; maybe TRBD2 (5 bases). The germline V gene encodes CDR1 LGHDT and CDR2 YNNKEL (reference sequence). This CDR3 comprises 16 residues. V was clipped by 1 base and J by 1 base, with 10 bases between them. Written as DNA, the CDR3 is TGTGCCAGCAGCCAAGGAGTCGGGGTGAACACCGGGGAGCTGTTTTTT. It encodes CASSQGVGVNTGELFF.

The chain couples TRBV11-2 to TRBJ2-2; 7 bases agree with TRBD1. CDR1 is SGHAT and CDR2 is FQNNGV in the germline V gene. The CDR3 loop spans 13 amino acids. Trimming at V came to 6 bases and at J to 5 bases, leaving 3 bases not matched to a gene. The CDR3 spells CASSQDRTGELFF. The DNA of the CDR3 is TGTGCCAGCAGTCAGGACAGGACCGGGGAGCTGTTTTTT.

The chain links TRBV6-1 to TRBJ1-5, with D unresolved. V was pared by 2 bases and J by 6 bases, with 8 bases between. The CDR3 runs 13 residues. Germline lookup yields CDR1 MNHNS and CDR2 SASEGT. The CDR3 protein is CASSELEGQPQHF. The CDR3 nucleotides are TGTGCCAGCAGTGAACTCGAGGGTCAGCCCCAGCATTTT.

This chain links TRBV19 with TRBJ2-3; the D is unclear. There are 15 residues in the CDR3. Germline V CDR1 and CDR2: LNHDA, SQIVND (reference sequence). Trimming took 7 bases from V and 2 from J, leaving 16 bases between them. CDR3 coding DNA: TGTGCCAGTATGAGCCTCCACGCTCTCACAGATACGCAGTATTTT. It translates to CASMSLHALTDTQYF.